This section outlines one TCR beta chain sequence together with its context. The antigen remains undetermined. TCR beta CDR3 regions were amplified from RNA transcripts. An initial round of RT-PCR targeting the TCR CDR3 relied on the HTBI primer set. MiXCR, run by TCRdb on the multiplex PCR reads, gives a single entry per CDR3 protein. Of around 600,000 distinct CDR3 sequences in the sample, 45% were seen once. The data were taken from a study of T cells in Graves' hyperthyroidism and ophthalmopathy. Study-level results: In blood, most of the thyroid clonotypes expanded above 0.001 were also present. Stable hyperthyroidism was told apart from ophthalmopathy by a model built on 13 V-J features.

The origin of this receptor is an adult man with Graves' disease, either hyperthyroidism or ophthalmopathy (not recorded which). Sequencing used peripheral blood or thyroid tissue (not recorded which).

CDR3 region: CASSQATSEGYEQYF. The CDR3 nucleotides read TGTGCCAGCAGCCAAGCAACTAGCGAGGGCTACGAGCAGTACTTC. The genes are TRBV9 and TRBJ2-7, with 7 bases fitting TRBD2. The CDR3 extends over 15 amino acids. V shed 4 bases, J shed 3 bases, and the junction held 10 bases outside the gene matches. The V gene's germline CDR1 is SGDLS and CDR2 YYNGEE.